This T cell receptor beta chain was identified during a study of cytomegalovirus exposure and HLA in healthy donors. At the level of the study: Genotyping showed around 80% of almost 400 donors falling in the Caucasian-associated ancestry cluster.

Study-level points and caveats: An analysis that came later showed most CMV-associated TCR beta chains appearing HLA-restricted.

CDR1 is SGHNT, CDR2 YYREEE, per germline (reference sequence). J gave up 7 bases and V 4 bases, and 18 bases lay outside the gene matches. CDR3 size: 17 residues. Comments on this clone: Its antigen is unknown.

The PCR had 60 Vbeta and 13 Jbeta primers. The method was immunoSEQ multiplex PCR; TCRdb's version includes in-frame clones alone and lacks a portion of them. The sample has about 130,000 clones, 80% seen once. The receptor was derived from a middle-aged man in good health and CMV-seronegative. V usage is TRBV5-4 and J usage is TRBJ2-7, with 9 bases aligning to TRBD2. Sequenced input: PBMCs. CDR3 coding DNA: TGTGCCAGCAGCCTTGAGGCTAGCGGGGATTTCGTACGAGAGCAGTACTTC. Amino acid sequence: CASSLEASGDFVREQYF. The complete variable domain, with remaining parts taken from reference TRBV5-4 and TRBJ2-7, reads ETGVTQSPTHLIKTRGQQVTLRCSSQSGHNTVSWYQQALGQGPQFIFQYYREEENGRGNFPPRFSGLQFPNYSSELNVNALELDDSALYLCASSLEASGDFVREQYFGPGTRLTVT.